The source of this T cell receptor (beta chain) is a study of CD8+ T cells in alopecia areata. There are 15 residues in the CDR3. Germline CDR1 is LGHNA and CDR2 is YSLEER. The J segment lost 0 bases and the V segment lost 5 bases, leaving 6 bases of the junction unmatched. As for treatment: oral pan-JAK inhibitor, 5-10 mg twice daily. The authors extracted RNA and reverse transcribed it into cDNA as the sequencing template. Assay used: immunoSEQ multiplex PCR; TCRdb lists only in-frame clones, some missing. The table lists some 170,000 clones, approximately 53% of them singletons, with about a tenth in the top ten.

The TCR sequence derives from a human donor with alopecia areata. J is TRBJ1-1 and V is TRBV4-3; TRBD1 matches 7 bases. Sequencing was performed on CD8+ T cells sorted from blood, taken at week 24, from a patient treated with tofacitinib. CDR3 amino acids: CASSLGQSMNTEAFF. DNA of the CDR3: TGCGCCAGCAGCTTGGGACAGAGCATGAACACTGAAGCTTTCTTT.